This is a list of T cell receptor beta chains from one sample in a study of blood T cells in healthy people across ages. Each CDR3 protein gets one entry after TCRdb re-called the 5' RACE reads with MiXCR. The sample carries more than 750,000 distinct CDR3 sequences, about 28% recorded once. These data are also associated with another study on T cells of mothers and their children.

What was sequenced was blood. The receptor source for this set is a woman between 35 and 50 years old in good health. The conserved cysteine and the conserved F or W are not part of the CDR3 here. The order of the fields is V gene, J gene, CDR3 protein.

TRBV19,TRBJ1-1,ASADGQMNTEAF
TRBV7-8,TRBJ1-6,ASSLESWSPLH
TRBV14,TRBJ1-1,ASSQVGGVNTEAF
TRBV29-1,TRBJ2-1,SVERDRAPGDEQF
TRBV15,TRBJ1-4,ATSRVPEEELF
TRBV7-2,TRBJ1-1,ASSLQGSKNIEAF
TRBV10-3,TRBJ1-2,AISESPGTGIYGYT
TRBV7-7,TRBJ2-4,ASSFVAGNEQY
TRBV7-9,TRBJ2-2,ASSQRVIGAATGELF
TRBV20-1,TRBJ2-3,SARSRLGTDTQY